The 27 T cell receptor beta chains below come from one sample, sequenced in a study of control samples from healthy donors and cancer patients. The method was immunoSEQ multiplex PCR; TCRdb's version includes in-frame clones alone and lacks a portion of them. Of fewer than 110,000 clones listed, approximately 90% are singletons. Sequencing was carried out using PBMCs. The receptors were sampled from a man aged 55-75 years with lung cancer.

The chain couples TRBV5-5 to TRBJ1-6; D is possibly TRBD1 (5 bases). CDR1 and CDR2 (germline): SGHKS, YYEKEE (reference sequence). Trimming took 2 bases from V and 10 from J, leaving 13 bases between them. There are 14 residues in the CDR3. The CDR3 sequence is CASSLWGNRSPLHF. For the CDR3, the DNA is TGTGCCAGCAGCTTATGGGGGAATCGGTCACCCCTCCACTTT.

The gene calls are TRBV14 and TRBJ2-2, with 7 bases that match TRBD2. Germline V gene sequence: CDR1 SGHDN, CDR2 FVKESK. The V segment lost 2 bases and the J segment 2 bases; nucleotides outside the gene matches: 11. This CDR3 has 18 amino acids. Here the CDR3 reads CASSQLRPGLLNTGELFF. The DNA of the CDR3 is TGTGCCAGCAGCCAATTACGACCGGGACTACTTAACACCGGGGAGCTGTTTTTT.

The gene calls are TRBV5-1 and TRBJ2-2; D is possibly TRBD1 (5 bases). The CDR3 sequence is 16 residues long. CDR1 SGHRS and CDR2 YFSETQ come from the germline V gene. Between the trimmed V and J ends, which lost 1 base and 7 bases, there was a span of 17 bases. CDR3 sequence reads: CASSLLGQGTIGELFF. CDR3 DNA: TGCGCCAGCAGCTTGTTGGGGCAGGGAACGATCGGGGAGCTGTTTTTT.

The gene calls are TRBV30 and TRBJ1-6, with D possibly TRBD1 on 6 matching bases. The V and J ends lost 4 bases and 13 bases respectively, with 14 bases between them. CDR3 length: 12 amino acids. Looked up from germline, CDR1 is GTSNPN and CDR2 is SVGIG (reference sequence). The CDR3 region is CAWTPVRGPLHF. CDR3 in DNA: TGTGCCTGGACTCCAGTAAGGGGGCCCCTCCACTTT.

The rearrangement joins TRBV7-9 to TRBJ2-3; TRBD1 agrees at 8 bases. Germline-derived CDR1 and CDR2 are SEHNR and FQNEAQ (reference sequence). With V trimmed by 6 bases and J by 1 base, 9 bases remained unmatched. The CDR3 is 16 amino acids. The CDR3, as DNA: TGTGCCAGCAGACTTAATACGGGACAGGGCACAGATACGCAGTATTTT. Its translation is CASRLNTGQGTDTQYF.

The J gene is TRBJ2-2, the V gene TRBV5-1; a weak D match, TRBD2 (5 bases). V dropped 4 bases and J dropped 0 bases, with 7 bases sitting between them. Germline-derived CDR1 and CDR2 are SGHRS and YFSETQ. The CDR3 is made up of 14 amino acids. The CDR3 bases are TGCGCCAGCAGCGACGGGGCGAACACCGGGGAGCTGTTTTTT. Residues: CASSDGANTGELFF.

The J gene is TRBJ1-1, the V gene TRBV10-3; D gene ambiguous. Per the germline V gene, CDR1 is ENHRY and CDR2 is SYGVKD. This CDR3 region has 15 residues. The V and J ends lost 2 bases and 1 base respectively, with 11 bases between them. In nucleotides, the CDR3 is TGTGCCATCAGTGAGAGGTTGACCGGGAACACTGAAGCTTTCTTT. Amino acid sequence: CAISERLTGNTEAFF.

CDR3 amino acids: CSVASANEKLFF. CDR3 nucleotide sequence: TGCAGCGTTGCTTCGGCGAATGAAAAACTGTTTTTT. V is TRBV29-1 and J is TRBJ1-4; D gene uncertain. This CDR3 is built from 12 residues. Germline CDR1 reads SQVTM; CDR2 reads ANQGSEA. V gave up 4 bases and J gave up 5 bases, with 8 bases separating them.

Note on this clone: This same CDR3 is encoded by further DNA sequences in the sample. The rearrangement links TRBV12-3 or TRBV12-4 to TRBJ1-1; D is ambiguous. V lost 2 bases to trimming and J lost 1 base, with 5 bases between them. CDR3 length: 13 amino acids. In DNA, the CDR3 is TGTGCCAGCAGTTTACGACAGAACACTGAAGCTTTCTTT. Translated, it gives CASSLRQNTEAFF.

This chain connects TRBV18 to TRBJ1-4; TRBD1 agrees at 8 bases. CDR1 is KGHSH, CDR2 LQKENI, per germline. The CDR3 consists of 13 residues. V shed 8 bases and J 4 bases; nucleotides not matched to a gene: 3. The CDR3 spells CASKTGVNEKLFF. DNA of the CDR3: TGTGCCAGCAAGACAGGGGTTAATGAAAAACTGTTTTTT.

The chain employs TRBV10-1 and TRBJ2-7; 13 bases fit TRBD2. Per the germline V gene, CDR1 is WNHNN and CDR2 is SYGVQD (reference sequence). CDR3 length equals 17 residues. Unmatched junction bases numbered 10, after V lost 6 bases and J lost 2 bases. Here the CDR3 DNA reads TGCGCCAGCAGCCGGACTAGCGGGGGTAGCGGGACCTACGAGCAGTACTTC. This codes for CASSRTSGGSGTYEQYF.

Here the CDR3 DNA reads TGTGCCAGCAGCTTTTTGGGTTCAGGCAAAAACATTCAGTACTTC. This gives the protein CASSFLGSGKNIQYF. The chain carries TRBV7-2 and TRBJ2-4; D unclear. With 3 bases removed from V and 3 bases from J, the gap between germline ends came to 12 bases. The CDR3 runs to 15 residues. CDR1 and CDR2 (germline): SGHTA, FQGNSA.

This clone was seen just once. The genes are TRBV10-1 and TRBJ2-5, with D tentatively TRBD1 or TRBD2 (5 bases each). Germline V gene lookup returns CDR1 WNHNN and CDR2 SYGVQD (reference sequence). The CDR3 totals 13 residues. The V end was cut by 4 bases, the J end by 1 base, with 7 bases between. CDR3 in amino acids: CASSGGIQETQYF. In DNA form, the CDR3 reads TGCGCCAGCAGTGGGGGGATCCAAGAGACCCAGTACTTC.

Turning to this clone: Other DNA sequences in the sample encode the same CDR3. This chain connects TRBV4-1 to TRBJ1-2; 7 bases are a match to TRBD1. Germline assignment: CDR1 MGHRA and CDR2 YSYEKL. Trimming cost V 1 base and J 2 bases; bases outside gene matches: 4. This CDR3 is 15 amino acids long. This chain's CDR3 is CASSQGQGSNYGYTF. CDR3 in DNA: TGCGCCAGCAGCCAAGGACAGGGATCCAACTATGGCTACACCTTC.

This clone was detected once. The chain couples TRBV18 to TRBJ2-1, with 9 bases lining up with TRBD2. In germline, CDR1 is KGHSH, CDR2 LQKENI. This CDR3 contains 16 residues. After removal of 3 bases from V and 0 bases from J, the junction contained 3 bases not matched to a gene. CDR3 loop: CASSPGAGGSYNEQFF. As DNA, the CDR3 is TGTGCCAGCTCACCTGGAGCGGGGGGCTCCTACAATGAGCAGTTCTTC.

The J gene is TRBJ2-4, the V gene TRBV9; tentatively, D is TRBD1 (7 bases). The V gene lost 0 bases and the J gene lost 2 bases, with 12 bases spanning the gap. The V gene's germline CDR1 is SGDLS and CDR2 YYNGEE. CDR3 length: 16 residues. Here the CDR3 reads CASSVGGGGPKNIQYF. CDR3 DNA: TGTGCCAGCAGCGTAGGAGGAGGGGGCCCCAAAAACATTCAGTACTTC.

The gene calls are TRBV30 and TRBJ1-6; a weak D match, TRBD1 (5 bases). Trimming stripped 1 base from V and 6 bases from J, with 13 bases between. The CDR3 is 15 amino acids. The germline V gene has CDR1 GTSNPN and CDR2 SVGIG (reference sequence). DNA of the CDR3: TGTGCCTGGAGTGGAGGAGGGGCTCTTAATTCACCCCTCCACTTT. Amino acids: CAWSGGGALNSPLHF.

The chain is built from TRBV29-1 and TRBJ1-2, with TRBD1 as a possible D gene (5 bases). The CDR3 loop spans 12 amino acids. Germline values: CDR1 SQVTM, CDR2 ANQGSEA. V was trimmed by 7 bases and J by 1 base, leaving 10 bases between them. The CDR3 coding sequence is TGCAGCGCCAGGGACGTTAACTATGGCTACACCTTC. It codes for CSARDVNYGYTF.

This chain connects TRBV6-5 to TRBJ1-5; weak D call: TRBD1 (5 bases). V lost 5 bases and J 2 bases, leaving 13 bases between the germline ends. The CDR3 totals 15 residues. Germline V gene data show CDR1 as MNHEY and CDR2 as SVGAGI. CDR3 sequence (DNA): TGTGCCAGCAGTCCCAAGCAGGGAGGCAATCAGCCCCAGCATTTT. This codes for CASSPKQGGNQPQHF.

This sequence joins TRBV2 and TRBJ1-3; unclear D gene. The CDR3 spans 13 residues. V gave up 4 bases and J gave up 1 base, with 5 bases separating them. Germline CDR1 and CDR2: SNHLY and FYNNEI. CDR3 sequence (DNA): TGTGCCAGCAGTGTGGAGTCTGGAAACACCATATATTTT. Translating it yields CASSVESGNTIYF.

The rearrangement uses TRBV7-2 and TRBJ1-2; 7 nucleotides agree with TRBD1. There are 14 residues in the CDR3. The V gene end was trimmed by 1 base and the J gene end by 8 bases; junction bases not matched to a gene: 7. The germline gives CDR1 SGHTA, CDR2 FQGNSA. CDR3 sequence reads: CASSLGQGLGGYTF. CDR3 DNA: TGTGCCAGCAGCTTAGGACAGGGACTGGGCGGCTACACCTTC. Full variable domain (remainder filled in from reference TRBV7-2 and TRBJ1-2): GAGVSQSPSNKVTEKGKDVELRCDPISGHTALYWYRQSLGQGLEFLIYFQGNSAPDKSGLPSDRFSAERTGGSVSTLTIQRTQQEDSAVYLCASSLGQGLGGYTFGSGTRLTVV.

The rearrangement links TRBV5-4 to TRBJ2-2; 7 bases line up with TRBD1. The germline CDR1 and CDR2 sequences are SGHNT and YYREEE (reference sequence). This CDR3 is 14 amino acids long. V trimming: 4 bases; J trimming: 4 bases; junction bases outside the gene matches: 4. This chain's CDR3 is CASSMGQTTGELFF. The CDR3 DNA reads TGTGCCAGCAGCATGGGACAGACCACCGGGGAGCTGTTTTTT. Complete variable domain (other parts from reference TRBV5-4 and TRBJ2-2): ETGVTQSPTHLIKTRGQQVTLRCSSQSGHNTVSWYQQALGQGPQFIFQYYREEENGRGNFPPRFSGLQFPNYSSELNVNALELDDSALYLCASSMGQTTGELFFGEGSRLTVL.

This chain joins TRBV11-1 and TRBJ1-3, with D hard to call. Germline V lookup: CDR1 SGHAT, CDR2 FQDESV (reference sequence). This CDR3 is built from 15 residues. V was shortened by 4 bases and J by 1 base, with 11 bases between the two germline ends. CDR3 bases: TGTGCCAGCAGCTCAACCGACGGTTCTGGAAACACCATATATTTT. This sequence encodes CASSSTDGSGNTIYF.

This chain uses TRBV5-1 with TRBJ1-1; D gene unclear. The length of the CDR3 is 11 residues. The V gene lost 4 bases and the J gene lost 8 bases, with 9 bases spanning the gap. Looked up from germline, CDR1 is SGHRS and CDR2 is YFSETQ. The CDR3 protein is CASSIGREAFF. CDR3 DNA sequence: TGCGCCAGCAGCATTGGCCGAGAAGCTTTCTTT.

The gene calls are TRBV5-6 and TRBJ1-4, with TRBD1 matching over 7 bases. V was pared by 0 bases and J by 8 bases, with 16 bases of the junction left unmatched. CDR3 size: 18 residues. Germline lookup yields CDR1 SGHDT and CDR2 YYEEEE. CDR3 DNA sequence: TGTGCCAGCAGCTTGGCCAGGGGGAGGGCCGGTTCTCGAGAAAAACTGTTTTTT. Its protein is CASSLARGRAGSREKLFF.

The chain recombines TRBV6-4 with TRBJ2-1; the match to TRBD2 covers 11 bases. Unmatched junction bases numbered 15, after V lost 9 bases and J lost 5 bases. CDR3 length: 17 amino acids. Germline loops: CDR1 MRHNA, CDR2 SNTAGT. Written as DNA, the CDR3 is TGTGCCAGAGGACGACTAGCGGGGCCCTGGAAGAACAATGAGCAGTTCTTC. Translating it yields CARGRLAGPWKNNEQFF.

The chain recombines TRBV25-1 with TRBJ2-5; the match to TRBD1 covers 7 bases. V gave up 6 bases and J gave up 5 bases; unmatched junction bases: 15. CDR1 and CDR2 from the germline V gene are MGHDK and SYGVNS. This CDR3 comprises 16 residues. The CDR3 reads CASSPIRDSPGETQYF. The DNA of the CDR3 is TGTGCCAGCAGCCCCATCCGGGACAGCCCGGGGGAGACCCAGTACTTC.